The source of this T cell receptor (beta chain) is a study of blood T cell repertoires in COVID-19 (dated by TCRdb to about 2020). Background for the entire study: The collaborator samples originated in the United States, Italy and Spain and spanned the acute and convalescent phases of COVID-19. The material from the prospective study consisted of cDNA or gDNA derived from T cells, B-cell-depleted T cells, or PBMCs. Deeply sampled blood TCRbeta repertoires from subjects exposed to, actively infected with, or recovered from COVID-19 were included in the dataset. The repertoires were made available in a free public database intended to serve as a resource for research on the immune response to SARS-CoV-2. The samples were drawn from two sources: the first 160 participants of the ongoing ImmuneRACE study, and about 1,300 subjects contributed by 6 global collaborators. Nearly every sample came with metadata listing a de-identified subject ID, COVID-19 status, age in years and sex. Where available, HLA class I and class II types were taken from metadata supplied by the sample provider and were not determined by assay-based typing. The study at large found these results: The quantity of clinical and demographic metadata differed by source and by participant and was supplied without curation.

Collaborating institutions collected whole blood in K2EDTA tubes following their own protocols. Collaborator samples were shipped for TCRbeta analysis as frozen whole blood, isolated PBMCs, or DNA extracted from either sample type. Points on this clone: Its cognate antigen has yet to be identified. Per-base quality was not reported, and no clone a single base away is much larger than it.

Deletion took 5 bases off V and 8 bases off J, with a span of 21 bases between the germline ends. The germline V gene sets CDR1 to SGHVS and CDR2 to FNYEAQ. From its cysteine to its phenylalanine, the CDR3 spans 15 amino acids. Only CDR3 DNA remains: 45 bases, in frame from the first base. The immunoSEQ Assay, a bias-controlled multiplex PCR, was used to amplify TCRbeta CDR3 regions from genomic DNA. Per the source publication's procedure: The number of nucleated cells in each sample was estimated by amplification of reference gene primers within the assay. To quantify the absolute abundance of each unique TCRbeta CDR3 rearrangement, sequence reads were collapsed and filtered. Productive Simpson clonality was computed per sample as the square root of Simpson's diversity index over productive rearrangements. This immuneACCESS table, as held by TCRdb, lists in-frame sequences with V and J called but not all clones. Of the missing ones, under half trace to an unresolved V gene in checked studies; the others have no known cause. V, J and clone size are those of that table, while D and trimming were read from the DNA. The table for this sample lists some 670,000 clones; about nine tenths of them were counted only once. Roughly 0.25% of the sample belongs to the ten largest clones.

The sequence is built from TRBV7-6 and TRBJ1-2; no D segment can be confidently identified. The sequence was collected from a woman aged 18-35 years with acute or convalescent COVID-19. Sequenced: peripheral blood. The bases read TGTGCCAGCAGCCTCGAGCCGGGGAAGCTAGAGGGCTACACCTTC. This sequence encodes CASSLEPGKLEGYTF.